This T cell receptor beta chain was retrieved from a study of neurological immune-mediated disorders (dated 2019 in TCRdb). About the full investigation: Of the roughly 34 multiple sclerosis patients, about 30 had relapsing-remitting MS and 3 had secondary progressive MS. The cohort comprised some 71 subjects: roughly 14 HAM/TSP patients, some 34 multiple sclerosis patients and 20 healthy controls. Longitudinal samples, technical triplicates and paired sorted CD4+ and CD8+ T-cell subsets, alongside PBMC samples, were included among the roughly 100 TCR-beta libraries. Peripheral blood TCR-beta repertoires from HTLV-I-associated myelopathy (HAM/TSP) patients, multiple sclerosis patients and healthy controls were compared by UMI-based sequencing. Longitudinal HAM/TSP donors and healthy donors each had 3 time-points at intervals of roughly 3-40 months. The paper's findings and limits, for the study overall: In a phylogenetic analysis, the repertoires of 18 out of 34 MS patients fell into a single cluster of related CDR3 sequences, pointing to a possible signature at the repertoire level. TCR clonal expansion was highest in HAM/TSP patients and lowest in MS patients, with MS patients falling below even healthy controls. The MS cluster was not associated with any clinical or MRI features, and the authors stated that larger cohorts are needed. No identical CDR3 amino acid sequences were shared among expanded clones across subjects, suggesting private TCR-beta repertoires in all groups.

What this sample's time point label stands for: longitudinal time-point 3. For the unsorted PBMC libraries, 2 million PBMCs were stored in RNAlater at -80 degrees C until RNA extraction and were used to generate the libraries. The multiple sclerosis patients were enrolled in a US clinical protocol that evaluated disease progression with magnetic resonance imaging. PBMCs were separated from peripheral blood using Ficoll-Hypaque density gradient centrifugation and then cryopreserved in liquid nitrogen. This clonotype was seen repeatedly, ten times or more. Its antigen target is currently unknown. Per-base qualities were not stored, and no clone one base away is much larger. CDR1 SQVTM and CDR2 ANQGSEA were looked up in the germline V gene. Trimming accounts for 8 bases at V and 0 bases at J, while the number of junction bases matched to no gene is 9. The CDR3 spans 15 residues, from the cysteine through the phenylalanine. This entry keeps only the CDR3 DNA: 45 bases, framed from base 1.

cDNA synthesis used template-switch 5'RACE with a primer carrying a 10-nucleotide random unique molecular identifier tagging each TCR transcript. Each sequencing run produced over 160 million TCR-beta sequences covering 15-18 subjects. The RNeasy kit was used to extract total RNA. TCR-beta VDJ regions were amplified with primers for the TCR constant region and the 5'RACE anchor, using the KAPA Real-time Library Amplification kit. A first PCR added sample indexes and Illumina adaptors, after which a second PCR increased the library yield. After Ampure bead purification, the roughly 650 bp TCR product was size-selected on a 2% E-gel SizeSelection system. Before pooling, library quality was checked on a Bioanalyzer, concentration was measured with Qubit, and libraries were quantified with the Kapa Library Quantification kit. Paired-end 2 x 150 bp sequencing of the libraries was performed on an Illumina HiSeq 2500. To increase sequence diversity, about 25-31% phiX was spiked into each library pool. Per the original workflow: The UMI-based MiGEC pipeline processed quality-filtered reads and removed over 80% of raw TCR sequences during error correction. VDJ genes were aligned to IMGT germline references, and each clonotype was defined by a unique CDR3 amino acid sequence together with V-J genes. VDJtools evaluated clonal expansion, Shannon diversity and CDR3 relatedness (CalcPairwiseDistances, ClusterSamples); CLCbio workbench built phylogenetic trees. Using coefficient-of-variation modelling across technical triplicates, the study counted a clone as expanded if it had at least 8 unique UMIs. TCRdb reprocessing: public reads trimmed at Q25 with fastp, clones called with MiXCR, in-frame beta chains kept. Entries are consolidated by CDR3 protein sequence, retaining the most common genes and DNA. The V and J calls shown here were made by TCRdb, not taken from the authors' results. The sample data list about 80,000 distinct CDR3 sequences, and about 4% of these were observed just once. The ten largest account for approximately 5.8% of the sample.

The chain is assembled from TRBV29-1 and TRBJ2-1, with 8 central nucleotides matching TRBD1. Material for sequencing was PBMCs. The sequence derives from a woman aged 55-69 years with multiple sclerosis. The CDR3 reads as follows: CSSTPTGGSYNEQFF. The DNA reads TGCAGCTCTACACCCACAGGGGGCTCCTACAATGAGCAGTTCTTC.